What follows describes a single T cell receptor (beta chain). Its antigen remains unidentified. From RNA transcripts, TCR beta CDR3 regions were amplified. During a first-round RT-PCR of the TCR CDR3, the HTBI primer set was used. Each CDR3 protein gets one entry after TCRdb re-called the multiplex PCR reads with MiXCR. Among 600,000 to 700,000 distinct CDR3 sequences listed, roughly 45% were seen once. Reasons for excluding patients were uncontrolled infection, other autoimmune disease, pregnancy or lactation. Thyroid ultrasound, orbital computed tomography, clinical symptoms, and serum thyroxine and TRAb underpinned diagnoses. This sample was included in a study of T cells in Graves' hyperthyroidism and ophthalmopathy. Findings and limits, study-wide: Separating ophthalmopathy from stable hyperthyroidism was achieved by a 13 V-J model. Peripheral blood also featured most of the thyroid clonotypes expanded above 0.001.

The source is an adult man with Graves' disease, either hyperthyroidism or ophthalmopathy (not recorded which). The specimen was peripheral blood or thyroid tissue (not recorded which).

CDR3 region: CASSLSTVNTGELFF. The CDR3 nucleotides read TGCGCCAGCAGCTTGTCGACAGTGAACACCGGGGAGCTGTTTTTT. The chain combines TRBV5-1 with TRBJ2-2, with D possibly matching TRBD1 (5 bases). This CDR3 region has 15 residues. Trimming took 1 base from V and 1 from J, leaving 8 bases between them. CDR1 is SGHRS, CDR2 YFSETQ, per germline.